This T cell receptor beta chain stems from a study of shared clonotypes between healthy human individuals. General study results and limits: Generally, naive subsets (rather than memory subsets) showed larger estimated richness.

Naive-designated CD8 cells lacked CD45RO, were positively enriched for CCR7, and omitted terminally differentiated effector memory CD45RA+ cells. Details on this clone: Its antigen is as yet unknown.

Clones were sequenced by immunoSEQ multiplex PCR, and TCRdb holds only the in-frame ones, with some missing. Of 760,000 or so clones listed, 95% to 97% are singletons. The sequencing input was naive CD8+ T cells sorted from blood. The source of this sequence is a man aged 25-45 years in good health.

This CDR3 is CASSPAERTDTQYF. CDR3 coding DNA: TGTGCCAGCAGCCCAGCAGAACGCACAGATACGCAGTATTTT. V usage is TRBV5-4 and J usage is TRBJ2-3; D gene uncertain. The CDR3 is 14 amino acids. Looked up from germline, CDR1 is SGHNT and CDR2 is YYREEE (reference sequence). Deletions cut 4 bases from V and 1 base from J, with 10 bases between.